The T cell receptor beta chain described here comes from a study of OX40 agonist ivuxolimab in advanced cancers. Study at large: An anti-OX40 (CD134) antibody with agonistic activity, ivuxolimab, was administered to patients. Each patient was given ivuxolimab into a vein every 2 weeks, at 0.01 to 10 mg/kg. Findings of the study overall: Partial responders dosed at 0.1-3.0 mg/kg displayed clonal expansion ranking among the lowest.

Baseline was the first blood sampling point, followed by cycle 4 day 1 and cycle 7 day 1. To note about this clone: No antigen is known for it.

Libraries were prepared by immunoSEQ multiplex PCR; TCRdb keeps only in-frame clonotypes and omits some of them. The top ten clones hold 9% to 12% of a sample with around 49,000 clones, approximately 90% of them seen once. Germline CDR1 is SGHAT and CDR2 is FQNNGV. This CDR3 region has 13 residues. The V and J ends lost 2 bases and 1 base respectively, with 6 bases between them. This clonotype was obtained from an adult with an advanced solid tumor such as melanoma, head and neck, liver or kidney cancer. Sequences were derived from CD4+ or CD8+ T cells sorted from blood, sampled in a trial of the OX40 agonist ivuxolimab. The chain carries TRBV11-2 and TRBJ2-7; D gene unclear. The CDR3 loop is CASSLTNSYEQYF. The DNA for the CDR3 is TGTGCCAGCAGCTTAACGAATTCCTACGAGCAGTACTTC.